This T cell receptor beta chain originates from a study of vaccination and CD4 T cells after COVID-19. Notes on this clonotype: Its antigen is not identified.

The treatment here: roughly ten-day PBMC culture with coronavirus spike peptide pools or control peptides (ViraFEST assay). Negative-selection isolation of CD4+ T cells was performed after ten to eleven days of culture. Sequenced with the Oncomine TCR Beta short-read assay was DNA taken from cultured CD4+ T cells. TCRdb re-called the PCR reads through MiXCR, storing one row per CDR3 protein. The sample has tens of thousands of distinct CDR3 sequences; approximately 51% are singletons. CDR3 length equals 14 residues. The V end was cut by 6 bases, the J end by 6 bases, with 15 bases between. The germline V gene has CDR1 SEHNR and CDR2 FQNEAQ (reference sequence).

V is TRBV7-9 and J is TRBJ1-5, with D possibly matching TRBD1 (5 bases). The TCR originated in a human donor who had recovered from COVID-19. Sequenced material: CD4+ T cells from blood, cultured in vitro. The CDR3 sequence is CASRGDGWSQPQHF. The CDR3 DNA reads TGTGCCAGCAGGGGGGACGGGTGGAGTCAGCCCCAGCATTTT. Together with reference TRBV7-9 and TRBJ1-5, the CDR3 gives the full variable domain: DTGVSQNPRHKITKRGQNVTFRCDPISEHNRLYWYRQTLGQGPEFLTYFQNEAQLEKSRLLSDRFSAERPKGSFSTLEIQRTEQGDSAMYLCASRGDGWSQPQHFGDGTRLSIL.